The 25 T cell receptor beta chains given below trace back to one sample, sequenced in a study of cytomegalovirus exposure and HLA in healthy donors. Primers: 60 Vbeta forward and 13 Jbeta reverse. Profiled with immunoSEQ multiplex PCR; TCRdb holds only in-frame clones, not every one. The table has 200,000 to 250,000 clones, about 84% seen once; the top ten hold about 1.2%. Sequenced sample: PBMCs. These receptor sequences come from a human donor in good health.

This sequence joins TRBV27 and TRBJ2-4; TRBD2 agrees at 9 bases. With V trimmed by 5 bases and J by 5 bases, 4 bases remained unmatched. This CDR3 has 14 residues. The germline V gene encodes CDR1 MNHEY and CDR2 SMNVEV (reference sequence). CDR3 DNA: TGTGCCAGCAGTAAAGGACTAGCGCAAAACATTCAGTACTTC. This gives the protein CASSKGLAQNIQYF.

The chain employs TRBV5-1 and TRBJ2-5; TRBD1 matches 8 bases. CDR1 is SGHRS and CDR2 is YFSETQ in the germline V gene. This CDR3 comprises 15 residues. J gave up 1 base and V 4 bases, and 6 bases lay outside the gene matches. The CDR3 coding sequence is TGCGCCAGCAGCCATACGACAGGGGCCCAAGAGACCCAGTACTTC. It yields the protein CASSHTTGAQETQYF.

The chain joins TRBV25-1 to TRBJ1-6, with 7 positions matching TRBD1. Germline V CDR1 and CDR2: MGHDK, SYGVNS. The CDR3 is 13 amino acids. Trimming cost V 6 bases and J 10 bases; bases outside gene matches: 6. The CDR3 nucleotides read TGTGCCAGCAGGACAGGGACGACCTCACCCCTCCACTTT. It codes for CASRTGTTSPLHF.

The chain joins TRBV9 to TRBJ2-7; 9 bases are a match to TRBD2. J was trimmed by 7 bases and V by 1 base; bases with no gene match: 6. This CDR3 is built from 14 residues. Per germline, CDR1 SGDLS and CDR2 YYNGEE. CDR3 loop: CASSVSAGGGEQYF. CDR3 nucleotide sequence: TGTGCCAGCAGCGTATCAGCGGGAGGTGGGGAGCAGTACTTC.

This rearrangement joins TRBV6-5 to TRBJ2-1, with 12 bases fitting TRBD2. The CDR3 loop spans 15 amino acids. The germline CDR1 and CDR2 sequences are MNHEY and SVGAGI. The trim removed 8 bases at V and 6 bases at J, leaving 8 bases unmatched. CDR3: CASLLAGGFPNEQFF. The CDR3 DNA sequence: TGTGCCAGCCTACTAGCGGGAGGTTTCCCCAATGAGCAGTTCTTC.

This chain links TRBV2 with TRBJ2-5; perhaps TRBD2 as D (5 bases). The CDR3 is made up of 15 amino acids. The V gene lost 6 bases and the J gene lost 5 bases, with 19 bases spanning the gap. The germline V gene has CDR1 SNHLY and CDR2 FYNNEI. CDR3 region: CASRALLGVLETQYF. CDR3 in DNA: TGTGCCAGCAGGGCCCTACTAGGTGTTCTGGAGACCCAGTACTTC.

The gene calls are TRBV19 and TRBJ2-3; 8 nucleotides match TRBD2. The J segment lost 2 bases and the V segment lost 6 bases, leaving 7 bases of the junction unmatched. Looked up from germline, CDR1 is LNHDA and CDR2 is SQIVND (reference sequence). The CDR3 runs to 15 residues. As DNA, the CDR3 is TGTGCCAGTAGGACGACTAGCGCTATCACAGATACGCAGTATTTT. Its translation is CASRTTSAITDTQYF.

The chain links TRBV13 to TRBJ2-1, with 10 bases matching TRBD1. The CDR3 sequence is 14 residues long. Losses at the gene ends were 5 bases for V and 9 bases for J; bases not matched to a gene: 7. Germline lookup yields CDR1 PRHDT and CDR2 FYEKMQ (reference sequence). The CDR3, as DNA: TGTGCCAGCAGCGGCAGACAGGGGGCGGGTGAGCAGTTCTTC. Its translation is CASSGRQGAGEQFF.

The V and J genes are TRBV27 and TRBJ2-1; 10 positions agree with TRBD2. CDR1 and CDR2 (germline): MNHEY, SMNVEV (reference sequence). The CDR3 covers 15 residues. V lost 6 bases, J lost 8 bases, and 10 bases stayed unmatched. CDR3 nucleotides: TGTGCCAGCAGGCAAGCTAGCGGGAGCTTGTATGAGCAGTTCTTC. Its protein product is CASRQASGSLYEQFF.

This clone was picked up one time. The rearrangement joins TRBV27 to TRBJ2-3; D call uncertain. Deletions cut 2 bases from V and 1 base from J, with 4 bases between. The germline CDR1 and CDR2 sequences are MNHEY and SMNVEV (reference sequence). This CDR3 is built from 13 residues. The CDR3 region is CASSLIGTDTQYF. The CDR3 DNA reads TGTGCCAGCAGTTTAATCGGCACAGATACGCAGTATTTT.

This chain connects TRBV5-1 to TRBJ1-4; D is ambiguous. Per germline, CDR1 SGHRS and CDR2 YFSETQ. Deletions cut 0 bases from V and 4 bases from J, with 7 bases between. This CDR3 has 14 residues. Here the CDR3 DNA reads TGCGCCAGCAGCTTGGGGCCTTATAATGAAAAACTGTTTTTT. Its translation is CASSLGPYNEKLFF.

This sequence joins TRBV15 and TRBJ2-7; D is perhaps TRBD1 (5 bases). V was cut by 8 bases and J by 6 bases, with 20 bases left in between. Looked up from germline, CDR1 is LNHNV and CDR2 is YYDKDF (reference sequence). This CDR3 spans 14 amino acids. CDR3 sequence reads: CATAPETVNSEQYF. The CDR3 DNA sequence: TGTGCCACCGCCCCTGAGACAGTGAATAGCGAGCAGTACTTC.

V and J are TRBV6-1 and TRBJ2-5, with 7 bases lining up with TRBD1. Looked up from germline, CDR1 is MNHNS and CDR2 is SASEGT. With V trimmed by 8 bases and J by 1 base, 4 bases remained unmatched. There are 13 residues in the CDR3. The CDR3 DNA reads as TGTGCCAGCGTATGGGACAGCCAAGAGACCCAGTACTTC. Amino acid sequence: CASVWDSQETQYF.

CDR3 in DNA: TGTGCCAGCAGCTTTCCAACAACCGGGGAGCTGTTTTTT. Translating it yields CASSFPTTGELFF. J is TRBJ2-2 and V is TRBV5-4; D is ambiguous. With 2 bases removed from V and 5 bases from J, the gap between germline ends came to 7 bases. The CDR3 covers 13 residues. Germline V CDR1 and CDR2: SGHNT, YYREEE (reference sequence).

CDR3 sequence reads: CASSLQANEQFF. The CDR3 DNA sequence: TGTGCCAGCAGCCTACAGGCCAATGAGCAGTTCTTC. This rearrangement joins TRBV7-2 to TRBJ2-1, with D possibly being TRBD1 (5 bases). The V gene lost 5 bases and the J gene lost 6 bases, with 8 bases spanning the gap. This CDR3 comprises 12 residues. Germline V gene lookup returns CDR1 SGHTA and CDR2 FQGNSA.

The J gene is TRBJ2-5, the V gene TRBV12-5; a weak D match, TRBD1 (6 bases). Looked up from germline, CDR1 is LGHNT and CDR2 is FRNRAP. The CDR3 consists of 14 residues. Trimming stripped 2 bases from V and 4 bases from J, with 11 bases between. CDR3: CASGLYGTRETQYF. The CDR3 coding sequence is TGTGCTAGTGGTTTGTACGGGACAAGAGAGACCCAGTACTTC.

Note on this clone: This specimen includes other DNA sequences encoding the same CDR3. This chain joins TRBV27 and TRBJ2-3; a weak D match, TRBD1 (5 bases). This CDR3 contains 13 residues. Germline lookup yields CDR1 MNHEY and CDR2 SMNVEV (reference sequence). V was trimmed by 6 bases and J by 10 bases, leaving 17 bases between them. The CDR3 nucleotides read TGTGCCAGCAGCACCTCCTTAAGCAGGGCGCAGTATTTT. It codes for CASSTSLSRAQYF.

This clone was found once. In nucleotides, the CDR3 is TGTGCCAGCAGTTCTGGACAGGGAACAGATACGCAGTATTTT. Amino acids: CASSSGQGTDTQYF. The chain has TRBV5-4 and TRBJ2-3; TRBD1 agrees at 8 bases. The J segment lost 3 bases and the V segment lost 5 bases, leaving 5 bases of the junction unmatched. CDR1 is SGHNT, CDR2 YYREEE, per germline (reference sequence). The CDR3 totals 14 residues.

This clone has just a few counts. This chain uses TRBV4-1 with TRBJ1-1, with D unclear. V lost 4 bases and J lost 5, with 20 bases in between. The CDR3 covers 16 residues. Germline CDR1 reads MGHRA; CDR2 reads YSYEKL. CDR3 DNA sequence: TGCGCCAGCAGCCCTTATCTCGGGGTAATCGGGACTGAAGCTTTCTTT. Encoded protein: CASSPYLGVIGTEAFF.

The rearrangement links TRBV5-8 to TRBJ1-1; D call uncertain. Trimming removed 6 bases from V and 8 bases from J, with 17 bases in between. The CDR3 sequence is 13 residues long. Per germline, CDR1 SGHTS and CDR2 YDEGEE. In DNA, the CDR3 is TGTGCCAGCAACCAAGATCCGGGTCTCGAAGCTTTCTTT. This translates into CASNQDPGLEAFF.

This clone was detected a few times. In DNA form, the CDR3 reads TGTGCCAGTAGTTCAGGCGGGAGCGCCGGGGAGCTGTTTTTT. As protein: CASSSGGSAGELFF. This sequence joins TRBV19 and TRBJ2-2, with 7 bases lining up with TRBD2. Germline V CDR1 and CDR2: LNHDA, SQIVND (reference sequence). J lost 6 bases, V lost 5 bases, and 6 bases had no gene match. This CDR3 is built from 14 residues.

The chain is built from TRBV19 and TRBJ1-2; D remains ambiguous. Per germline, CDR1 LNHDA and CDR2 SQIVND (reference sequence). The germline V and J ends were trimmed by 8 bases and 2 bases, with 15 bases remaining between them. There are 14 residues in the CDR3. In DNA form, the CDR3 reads TGTGCCAGTGTCCAAAGAGGCGGGAACTATGGCTACACCTTC. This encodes CASVQRGGNYGYTF. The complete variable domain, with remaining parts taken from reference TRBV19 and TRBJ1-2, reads DGGITQSPKYLFRKEGQNVTLSCEQNLNHDAMYWYRQDPGQGLRLIYYSQIVNDFQKGDIAEGYSVSREKKESFPLTVTSAQKNPTAFYLCASVQRGGNYGYTFGSGTRLTVV.

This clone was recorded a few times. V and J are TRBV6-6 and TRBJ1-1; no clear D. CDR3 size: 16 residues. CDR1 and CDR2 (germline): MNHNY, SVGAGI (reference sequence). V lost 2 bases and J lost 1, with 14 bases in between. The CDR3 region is CASSYPGQAGNTEAFF. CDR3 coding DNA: TGTGCCAGCAGTTACCCCGGGCAGGCGGGGAACACTGAAGCTTTCTTT.

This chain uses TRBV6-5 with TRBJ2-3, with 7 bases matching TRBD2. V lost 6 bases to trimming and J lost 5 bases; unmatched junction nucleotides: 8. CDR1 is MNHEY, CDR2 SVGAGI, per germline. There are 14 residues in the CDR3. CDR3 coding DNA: TGTGCCAGCAGGGGGGGAGGGCATGGAGATACGCAGTATTTT. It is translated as CASRGGGHGDTQYF.

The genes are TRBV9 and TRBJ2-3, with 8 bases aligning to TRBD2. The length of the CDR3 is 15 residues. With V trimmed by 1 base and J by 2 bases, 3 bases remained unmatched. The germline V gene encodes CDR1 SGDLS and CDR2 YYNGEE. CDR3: CASSVLAGNTDTQYF. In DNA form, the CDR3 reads TGTGCCAGCAGCGTACTAGCGGGCAACACAGATACGCAGTATTTT.